The 32 T cell receptor beta chains below all came from one sample that was sequenced in a study of T cell changes during pregnancy in multiple sclerosis. Assay used: immunoSEQ multiplex PCR; TCRdb lists only in-frame clones, some missing. Among some 93,000 clones listed, roughly 92% were seen once. Sequenced here: peripheral blood, sampled after pregnancy. The receptors were sampled from a female donor with multiple sclerosis, enrolled in a pregnancy study.

The rearrangement joins TRBV18 to TRBJ1-4; the D gene is possibly TRBD1 (5 bases). Germline assignment: CDR1 KGHSH and CDR2 LQKENI. Between the trimmed V and J ends, which lost 4 bases and 0 bases, there was a span of 18 bases. This CDR3 is built from 18 residues. CDR3: CASSQGLLTSATNEKLFF. CDR3 bases: TGTGCCAGCTCACAGGGACTCCTAACCAGTGCAACTAATGAAAAACTGTTTTTT.

The chain employs TRBV5-4 and TRBJ1-2, with TRBD1 identical over 8 bases. The CDR3 loop spans 15 amino acids. CDR1 SGHNT and CDR2 YYREEE come from the germline V gene (reference sequence). Unmatched junction bases numbered 8, after V lost 3 bases and J lost 4 bases. The CDR3: CASSSMTGAGYGYTF. CDR3 in DNA: TGTGCCAGCAGCTCAATGACAGGGGCGGGCTATGGCTACACCTTC.

J is TRBJ2-7 and V is TRBV7-9; D perhaps matches TRBD2 (5 bases). Between the trimmed V and J ends, which lost 3 bases and 1 base, there was a span of 22 bases. The CDR3 is 18 amino acids. Germline assignment: CDR1 SEHNR and CDR2 FQNEAQ (reference sequence). The CDR3 region is CASSFRTEPRGLSYEQYF. The CDR3 nucleotides are TGTGCCAGCAGCTTCCGGACCGAGCCCCGGGGTCTATCCTACGAGCAGTACTTC.

The CDR3 DNA follows: TGCGCCAGCAGCTTGGACAGGGTAGGCGGCTACACCTTC. It codes for CASSLDRVGGYTF. The genes are TRBV5-1 and TRBJ1-2, with D perhaps TRBD1 (6 bases). Germline CDR1 is SGHRS and CDR2 is YFSETQ. The CDR3 loop spans 13 amino acids. Trimming removed 0 bases from V and 8 bases from J, with 11 bases in between.

In this sample, this clone turned up a few times. V usage is TRBV29-1 and J usage is TRBJ1-2; 10 bases line up with TRBD1. V was pared by 1 base and J by 1 base, with 3 bases of the junction left unmatched. CDR1 and CDR2 (germline): SQVTM, ANQGSEA. The CDR3 totals 15 residues. CDR3 loop: CSVEATGGGNYGYTF. The CDR3 DNA sequence: TGCAGCGTTGAAGCGACAGGGGGCGGTAACTATGGCTACACCTTC. Supplemented by reference TRBV29-1 and TRBJ1-2, the full variable domain reads SAVISQKPSRDICQRGTSLTIQCQVDSQVTMMFWYRQQPGQSLTLIATANQGSEATYESGFVIDKFPISRPNLTFSTLTVSNMSPEDSSIYLCSVEATGGGNYGYTFGSGTRLTVV.

The gene calls are TRBV6-5 and TRBJ1-2; 9 bases line up with TRBD1. The CDR3 runs 13 residues. The junction had 5 bases not matched to a gene; V was cut back by 6 bases and J by 6 bases. Germline V CDR1 and CDR2: MNHEY, SVGAGI. The CDR3 loop reads CASSLGQGNGYTF. The CDR3 DNA sequence: TGTGCCAGCAGCTTGGGACAGGGAAATGGCTACACCTTC.

This clone was picked up one time. The V call is TRBV10-1, the J call TRBJ1-1; 8 bases match TRBD1. This CDR3 is built from 14 residues. From germline, CDR1 is WNHNN and CDR2 SYGVQD (reference sequence). The junction had 7 bases not matched to a gene; V was cut back by 2 bases and J by 8 bases. The CDR3 region is CASSEESRGPEAFF. In DNA, the CDR3 is TGCGCCAGCAGTGAGGAGAGCAGGGGGCCGGAAGCTTTCTTT.

The chain is built from TRBV27 and TRBJ2-2, with TRBD2 as a possible D gene (6 bases). Germline lookup yields CDR1 MNHEY and CDR2 SMNVEV (reference sequence). The ends were cut back, 2 bases at V and 4 bases at J, with 8 bases in the middle. CDR3 length: 14 residues. In DNA, the CDR3 is TGTGCCAGCAGTTTAGTCGGGGGCACCGGGGAGCTGTTTTTT. It yields the protein CASSLVGGTGELFF.

The rearrangement uses TRBV4-3 and TRBJ2-4; tentative D call: TRBD2 (5 bases). Trimming removed 3 bases at V and 7 bases at J, with 10 bases between. CDR3 length equals 13 residues. Germline CDR1 and CDR2: LGHNA and YSLEER. CDR3 loop: CASSQHSGNIQYF. In DNA form, the CDR3 reads TGCGCCAGCAGCCAGCACTCGGGGAACATTCAGTACTTC.

The CDR3 nucleotides read TGTGCCTGGAAGGTTGACAGGGGAGGCGAGCAGTACTTC. Translating it yields CAWKVDRGGEQYF. The chain is built from TRBV30 and TRBJ2-7, with 8 bases identical to TRBD1. CDR1 GTSNPN and CDR2 SVGIG come from the germline V gene (reference sequence). The junction had 8 bases not matched to a gene; V was cut back by 4 bases and J by 6 bases. CDR3 length: 13 residues. The entire variable domain, with the rest obtained from reference TRBV30 and TRBJ2-7, is as follows: SQTIHQWPATLVQPVGSPLSLECTVEGTSNPNLYWYRQAAGRGLQLLFYSVGIGQISSEVPQNLSASRPQDRQFILSSKKLLLSDSGFYLCAWKVDRGGEQYFGPGTRLTVT.

The chain links TRBV2 to TRBJ1-1; 7 positions agree with TRBD1. Germline CDR1 SNHLY, CDR2 FYNNEI. V gave up 8 bases and J gave up 4 bases; unmatched junction bases: 10. There are 14 residues in the CDR3. The CDR3 nucleotides read TGTGCCAGCGGGATACAGGGGATTCCCACTGAAGCTTTCTTT. Its protein is CASGIQGIPTEAFF.

The chain carries TRBV5-1 and TRBJ2-4; D not certain. The V end lost 0 bases, the J end lost 5 bases, and 9 bases lay between the germline ends. The CDR3 spans 14 residues. Germline V gene lookup returns CDR1 SGHRS and CDR2 YFSETQ. The CDR3 nucleotides read TGCGCCAGCAGCTTGGATAGGCAGGAAAACATTCAGTACTTC. Translated: CASSLDRQENIQYF.

The sample holds one count of this clone. The gene calls are TRBV5-8 and TRBJ1-5; 8 nucleotides match TRBD1. Per germline, CDR1 SGHTS and CDR2 YDEGEE. The V and J ends lost 5 bases and 3 bases, in that order; junction bases with no gene match: 4. This CDR3 is 14 amino acids long. CDR3 nucleotides: TGTGCCAGCAGTGGGGGACAGGTCAATCAGCCCCAGCATTTT. Residues: CASSGGQVNQPQHF. Combining the CDR3 with reference TRBV5-8 and TRBJ1-5 gives the whole variable domain EAGVTQSPTHLIKTRGQQATLRCSPISGHTSVYWYQQALGLGLQFLLWYDEGEERNRGNFPPRFSGRQFPNYSSELNVNALELEDSALYLCASSGGQVNQPQHFGDGTRLSIL.

V and J are TRBV7-2 and TRBJ1-3; a weak D match, TRBD1 (5 bases). Deletions cut 6 bases from V and 2 bases from J, with 14 bases between. This CDR3 has 15 residues. Germline lookup yields CDR1 SGHTA and CDR2 FQGNSA. The CDR3 sequence is CASSQPGGTGNTIYF. CDR3 nucleotides: TGTGCCAGCAGTCAACCGGGGGGAACTGGAAACACCATATATTTT.

This chain links TRBV6-1 with TRBJ2-7; no definite D call. Trimming stripped 5 bases from V and 0 bases from J, with 8 bases between. CDR1 is MNHNS, CDR2 SASEGT, per germline. The CDR3 consists of 13 residues. The CDR3 spells CASSTASSYEQYF. The CDR3 DNA reads TGTGCCAGCAGTACAGCCTCCTCCTACGAGCAGTACTTC.

CDR3 nucleotides: TGTGCCAGTAGTATTTCGGGACTAGCGGGGGGATACAATGAGCAGTTCTTC. Encoded protein: CASSISGLAGGYNEQFF. The chain recombines TRBV19 with TRBJ2-1; TRBD2 aligns across 15 bases. Germline CDR1 is LNHDA and CDR2 is SQIVND (reference sequence). The trim removed 3 bases at V and 4 bases at J, leaving 4 bases unmatched. The length of the CDR3 is 17 residues.

The chain uses TRBV7-2 and TRBJ1-1; TRBD1 is a possible D gene (5 bases). V lost 3 bases, J lost 4 bases, and 12 bases lay in between. CDR1 and CDR2 (germline): SGHTA, FQGNSA. This CDR3 spans 14 amino acids. The CDR3 spells CASSFGGVGTEAFF. Written as DNA, the CDR3 is TGTGCCAGCAGCTTTGGAGGGGTGGGCACTGAAGCTTTCTTT.

V is TRBV13 and J is TRBJ2-2; 9 nucleotides match TRBD2. The germline V gene encodes CDR1 PRHDT and CDR2 FYEKMQ (reference sequence). With 1 base clipped from V and 1 base from J, the junction kept 10 bases outside the gene matches. The CDR3 loop spans 19 amino acids. CDR3 in amino acids: CASSLVDPLAGRNTGELFF. CDR3 coding DNA: TGTGCCAGCAGCTTAGTAGACCCGCTAGCGGGGAGGAACACCGGGGAGCTGTTTTTT.

The gene calls are TRBV7-7 and TRBJ2-2; 10 bases agree with TRBD1. Germline trimming cut 2 bases from V and 6 bases from J; bases unmatched to any gene: 9. The CDR3 loop spans 17 amino acids. From germline, CDR1 is SSHAT and CDR2 FNYEAQ (reference sequence). CDR3 in DNA: TGTGCCAGCAGCTTATCCCGTTTGGGGACAGGGGCCGGGGAGCTGTTTTTT. Encoded protein: CASSLSRLGTGAGELFF.

On this clone: One end of the junction fails to match germline, which may point to a read error. The chain is built from TRBV20-1 and TRBJ1-2, with 8 bases identical to TRBD1. The CDR3 totals 11 residues. Germline V gives CDR1 DFQATT, CDR2 SNEGSKA (reference sequence). CDR3 DNA: TGCAGTGCTAGAGATCGAGGCGGGACAGGCTTC. It codes for CSARDRGGTGF.

The J gene is TRBJ1-1, the V gene TRBV14; D call uncertain. CDR1 is SGHDN, CDR2 FVKESK, per germline. The CDR3 is made up of 13 amino acids. Trimming removed 2 bases from V and 4 bases from J, with 8 bases in between. CDR3 in amino acids: CASSQFEVTEAFF. The DNA of the CDR3 is TGTGCCAGCAGCCAATTCGAGGTCACTGAAGCTTTCTTT. Full variable domain (rest looked up from reference TRBV14 and TRBJ1-1): EAGVTQFPSHSVIEKGQTVTLRCDPISGHDNLYWYRRVMGKEIKFLLHFVKESKQDESGMPNNRFLAERTGGTYSTLKVQPAELEDSGVYFCASSQFEVTEAFFGQGTRLTVV.

This chain joins TRBV6-5 and TRBJ2-7; TRBD2 might be the D (6 bases). Germline CDR1 and CDR2: MNHEY and SVGAGI. V shed 0 bases and J shed 2 bases, with 14 bases lying between them. The CDR3 sequence is 16 residues long. Here the CDR3 reads CASSYSTSPSAYEQYF. CDR3 sequence (DNA): TGTGCCAGCAGTTACTCGACCTCCCCTAGCGCCTACGAGCAGTACTTC.

On this clone itself: Distinct nucleotide sequences in the sample also encode this CDR3. The rearrangement links TRBV5-1 to TRBJ2-7; no firm D call. CDR3 length equals 12 residues. CDR1 is SGHRS, CDR2 YFSETQ, per germline. Trimming took off 0 bases at V and 3 bases at J, with 4 bases between the two ends. Here the CDR3 DNA reads TGCGCCAGCAGCTTGGGAGACTACGAGCAGTACTTC. Its protein is CASSLGDYEQYF.

This chain joins TRBV4-2 and TRBJ2-5, with 10 bases that match TRBD1. Germline CDR1 is LGHNA and CDR2 is YNFKEQ. The V segment lost 1 base and the J segment 4 bases; nucleotides outside the gene matches: 3. CDR3 length equals 15 residues. The DNA of the CDR3 is TGTGCCAGCAGCCAAGGACAGGGGGCTGGAGAGACCCAGTACTTC. Protein sequence: CASSQGQGAGETQYF.

The CDR3: CASSLDGRANEQFF. DNA of the CDR3: TGTGCCAGCAGCTTAGACGGGAGGGCCAATGAGCAGTTCTTC. The V call is TRBV7-2, the J call TRBJ2-1; 8 bases fit TRBD2. This CDR3 contains 14 residues. The V and J ends lost 1 base and 6 bases, in that order; junction bases with no gene match: 2. CDR1 and CDR2 from the germline V gene are SGHTA and FQGNSA.

The V and J genes are TRBV30 and TRBJ2-3, with 9 bases identical to TRBD1. Looked up from germline, CDR1 is GTSNPN and CDR2 is SVGIG (reference sequence). The CDR3 sequence is 18 residues long. J lost 1 base, V lost 2 bases, and 13 bases had no gene match. As DNA, the CDR3 is TGTGCCTGGAGTCCAGCAAACACGGGACAGGGCCGCACAGATACGCAGTATTTT. This translates into CAWSPANTGQGRTDTQYF.

The genes are TRBV5-4 and TRBJ2-2; D is perhaps TRBD2 (5 bases). V was pared by 2 bases and J by 5 bases, with 16 bases between. The CDR3 length is 16 residues. Germline V gene data show CDR1 as SGHNT and CDR2 as YYREEE (reference sequence). The CDR3 DNA sequence: TGTGCCAGCAGCTTTCGGGCGGGCCCGGGGACCGGGGAGCTGTTTTTT. It specifies CASSFRAGPGTGELFF.

This chain links TRBV9 with TRBJ2-7; D remains ambiguous. CDR3 length: 15 residues. V shed 0 bases and J shed 2 bases, with 12 bases lying between them. CDR1 is SGDLS and CDR2 is YYNGEE in the germline V gene. CDR3 nucleotide sequence: TGTGCCAGCAGCGTAGGAGGAGCCTTGACCTACGAGCAGTACTTC. This gives the protein CASSVGGALTYEQYF.

The chain recombines TRBV5-5 with TRBJ2-3; TRBD2 matches 12 bases. The germline V gene encodes CDR1 SGHKS and CDR2 YYEKEE (reference sequence). Trimming at V came to 4 bases and at J to 1 base, leaving 7 bases not matched to a gene. This CDR3 is 17 amino acids long. This chain's CDR3 is CASSPTGLAGRTDTQYF. The CDR3, as DNA: TGTGCCAGCAGCCCCACGGGACTAGCGGGCCGCACAGATACGCAGTATTTT. Full variable domain (missing parts from reference TRBV5-5 and TRBJ2-3): DAGVTQSPTHLIKTRGQQVTLRCSPISGHKSVSWYQQVLGQGPQFIFQYYEKEERGRGNFPDRFSARQFPNYSSELNVNALLLGDSALYLCASSPTGLAGRTDTQYFGPGTRLTVL.

The chain couples TRBV5-1 to TRBJ2-5; possibly TRBD1 for D (7 bases). Trimming took off 4 bases at V and 2 bases at J, with 15 bases between the two ends. The germline V gene encodes CDR1 SGHRS and CDR2 YFSETQ. The CDR3 spans 15 residues. The CDR3: CASSPAPGGQETQYF. The CDR3 DNA is TGCGCCAGCAGCCCCGCCCCAGGGGGGCAAGAGACCCAGTACTTC.

V is TRBV19 and J is TRBJ2-7, with D possibly TRBD1 on 6 matching bases. CDR3 size: 16 residues. Germline V gene lookup returns CDR1 LNHDA and CDR2 SQIVND (reference sequence). The ends were cut back, 3 bases at V and 5 bases at J, with 20 bases in the middle. For the CDR3, the DNA is TGTGCCAGTAGTATCCACTCTAGGGGGTTGGTTGACGAGCAGTACTTC. Translation gives CASSIHSRGLVDEQYF. Full variable domain (missing parts from reference TRBV19 and TRBJ2-7): DGGITQSPKYLFRKEGQNVTLSCEQNLNHDAMYWYRQDPGQGLRLIYYSQIVNDFQKGDIAEGYSVSREKKESFPLTVTSAQKNPTAFYLCASSIHSRGLVDEQYFGPGTRLTVT.

The V gene is TRBV14, the J gene TRBJ1-2; TRBD1 is a possible D gene (6 bases). CDR1 and CDR2 (germline): SGHDN, FVKESK. The CDR3 is made up of 14 amino acids. Trimming removed 5 bases from V and 5 bases from J, with 15 bases in between. The CDR3 loop is CASSTRTVQYGYTF. Here the CDR3 DNA reads TGTGCCAGCAGCACCCGGACAGTTCAATATGGCTACACCTTC.